One and the same sample provided the 19 T cell receptor beta chains below, sequenced in a study of T-cell memory formation after mild COVID-19. MiXCR, run by TCRdb on the 5' RACE reads, gives a single entry per CDR3 protein. The table includes a few hundred thousand distinct CDR3 sequences, 8% to 9% detected once. Sequenced: PBMCs or a T cell subset sorted from them (not recorded which). The receptors come from a man between 18 and 35 years old who had mild COVID-19 (a few samples of this study predate the infection). Cell type and time point are not known.

This clonotype was seen ten or more times. The chain joins TRBV15 to TRBJ2-7, with no clear D. V was trimmed by 1 base and J by 5 bases, leaving 12 bases between them. The CDR3 consists of 14 residues. Germline V gives CDR1 LNHNV, CDR2 YYDKDF (reference sequence). CDR3 sequence: CATSRVGKANEQYF. In DNA, the CDR3 is TGTGCCACCAGCAGAGTGGGGAAGGCGAACGAGCAGTACTTC.

This clonotype appeared a few times. The chain carries TRBV4-1 and TRBJ2-2; the D gene is possibly TRBD2 (6 bases). In germline, CDR1 is MGHRA, CDR2 YSYEKL. CDR3 length equals 15 residues. Trimming removed 1 base at V and 0 bases at J, with 6 bases between. This CDR3 reads CASSQVAANTGELFF. The CDR3 DNA follows: TGCGCCAGCAGCCAAGTAGCGGCGAACACCGGGGAGCTGTTTTTT.

This CDR3 is CAFALTSGFNEQFF. The CDR3 coding sequence is TGTGCCTTCGCCCTGACTAGCGGGTTCAATGAGCAGTTCTTC. The V and J genes are TRBV30 and TRBJ2-1, with TRBD2 identical over 10 bases. This CDR3 is built from 14 residues. Germline V CDR1 and CDR2: GTSNPN, SVGIG (reference sequence). With V trimmed by 7 bases and J by 6 bases, 9 bases remained unmatched.

The V and J genes are TRBV7-8 and TRBJ2-3; D is ambiguous. From germline, CDR1 is SGHVS and CDR2 FQNEAQ. CDR3 size: 12 residues. Trimming took 5 bases from V and 8 from J, leaving 11 bases between them. CDR3 in amino acids: CASSQSLGTQYF. The CDR3 DNA reads TGTGCCAGCAGCCAATCTTTGGGTACGCAGTATTTT.

CDR3 region: CASSDLATYSPLHF. In nucleotides, the CDR3 is TGCGCCAGCAGCGATTTGGCTACTTATTCACCCCTCCACTTT. The rearrangement joins TRBV5-1 to TRBJ1-6; D unresolved. CDR1 is SGHRS and CDR2 is YFSETQ in the germline V gene. V shed 4 bases and J shed 8 bases, with 13 bases lying between them. The CDR3 has 14 residues.

This clonotype was observed many times. The limits of the CDR3 on the DNA are not certain, so only TCRdb's listed CDR3 is given. The genes are TRBV5-6 and TRBJ1-1. The CDR3 spans 13 amino acids, including both terminal residues. From germline, CDR1 is SGHDT and CDR2 YYEEEE. The CDR3 sequence is CASSSSMNTEAFF.

The rearrangement uses TRBV6-1 and TRBJ1-5, with unresolved D. CDR3 length: 12 amino acids. The V end lost 2 bases, the J end lost 6 bases, and 5 bases lay between the germline ends. Germline V CDR1 and CDR2: MNHNS, SASEGT. The CDR3 sequence: CASSESGQPQHF. DNA of the CDR3: TGTGCCAGCAGTGAATCGGGTCAGCCCCAGCATTTT.

The V gene is TRBV7-2, the J gene TRBJ2-3; maybe TRBD2 (5 bases). V gave up 4 bases and J gave up 4 bases, with 12 bases separating them. CDR3 length equals 14 residues. Germline CDR1 is SGHTA and CDR2 is FQGNSA. DNA of the CDR3: TGTGCCAGCAGCTATGACTATTCCGCAGATACGCAGTATTTT. The encoded protein is CASSYDYSADTQYF.

This clonotype was counted only a few times. This chain links TRBV18 with TRBJ2-1; tentative D call: TRBD2 (6 bases). The length of the CDR3 is 13 residues. V was shortened by 3 bases and J by 7 bases, with 10 bases between the two germline ends. The germline V gene has CDR1 KGHSH and CDR2 LQKENI. The CDR3 sequence: CASSPTSGNEQFF. The CDR3 DNA follows: TGTGCCAGCTCACCGACCAGCGGGAATGAGCAGTTCTTC.

This clonotype appeared a few times. This chain connects TRBV29-1 to TRBJ1-1, with D possibly TRBD1 on 6 matching bases. With 7 bases removed from V and 2 bases from J, the gap between germline ends came to 11 bases. This CDR3 contains 12 residues. Germline CDR1 reads SQVTM; CDR2 reads ANQGSEA. Here the CDR3 reads CSGGQPNTEAFF. The CDR3 DNA sequence: TGCAGCGGCGGACAGCCTAACACTGAAGCTTTCTTT. Looking up the rest from reference TRBV29-1 and TRBJ1-1 gives the full variable domain: SAVISQKPSRDICQRGTSLTIQCQVDSQVTMMFWYRQQPGQSLTLIATANQGSEATYESGFVIDKFPISRPNLTFSTLTVSNMSPEDSSIYLCSGGQPNTEAFFGQGTRLTVV.

This chain uses TRBV7-2 with TRBJ2-5, with D tentatively TRBD2 (6 bases). This CDR3 contains 14 residues. Germline CDR1 SGHTA, CDR2 FQGNSA. The V gene lost 3 bases and the J gene lost 0 bases, with 8 bases spanning the gap. The CDR3 sequence: CASSLGLHQETQYF. DNA for the CDR3: TGTGCCAGCAGCTTGGGACTGCACCAAGAGACCCAGTACTTC.

The sample holds many counts of this clonotype. The gene calls are TRBV7-2 and TRBJ2-6; no clear D. Germline assignment: CDR1 SGHTA and CDR2 FQGNSA. This CDR3 region has 15 residues. V lost 7 bases and J lost 0, with 10 bases in between. CDR3 loop: CASTLHVSGANVLTF. The CDR3 DNA reads as TGTGCCAGCACCCTTCATGTCTCTGGGGCCAACGTCCTGACTTTC.

This clonotype was counted many times. The chain couples TRBV6-1 to TRBJ2-3; D is uncertain. The CDR3 loop spans 12 amino acids. With 2 bases removed from V and 5 bases from J, the gap between germline ends came to 5 bases. Germline V CDR1 and CDR2: MNHNS, SASEGT. CDR3 sequence (DNA): TGTGCCAGCAGTGAATGGGAAGATACGCAGTATTTT. It is translated as CASSEWEDTQYF.

The rearrangement joins TRBV7-6 to TRBJ1-2; D might be TRBD1 (5 bases). There are 13 residues in the CDR3. Germline values: CDR1 SGHVS, CDR2 FNYEAQ. Between the trimmed V and J ends, which lost 4 bases and 7 bases, there was a span of 13 bases. The CDR3: CASSSIGGGGYTF. CDR3 nucleotides: TGTGCCAGCAGCTCCATTGGGGGTGGTGGCTACACCTTC.

DNA of the CDR3: TGTGCCAGCAGTGAAGGAGCGGGAGGTGAGCAGTTCTTC. Residues: CASSEGAGGEQFF. V and J are TRBV2 and TRBJ2-1, with 9 bases matching TRBD2. J gave up 9 bases and V 1 base, and 1 base lay outside the gene matches. The germline CDR1 and CDR2 sequences are SNHLY and FYNNEI. The CDR3 is 13 amino acids.

This rearrangement joins TRBV6-2 or TRBV6-3 to TRBJ2-2, with D tentatively TRBD2 (6 bases). CDR3 length equals 17 residues. Trimming cost V 5 bases and J 2 bases, with 18 bases left between them. Germline CDR1 and CDR2: MNHEY and SVGEGT. The CDR3 coding sequence is TGTGCCAGCAGTAAAGCCGCTAGCGCCACTAACACCGGGGAGCTGTTTTTT. Encoded protein: CASSKAASATNTGELFF.

The CDR3 bases are TGCAGCTCTGGACTAGCTGGAGGAGGTGAGCAGTACGTC. It translates to CSSGLAGGGEQYV. The chain recombines TRBV29-1 with TRBJ2-7; 8 nucleotides line up with TRBD2. Germline V lookup: CDR1 SQVTM, CDR2 ANQGSEA. This CDR3 is built from 13 residues. With 8 bases clipped from V and 7 bases from J, the junction kept 13 bases outside the gene matches.

The rearrangement uses TRBV24-1 and TRBJ2-5, with no clear D. Trimming removed 4 bases at V and 5 bases at J, with 13 bases between. Germline CDR1 KGHDR, CDR2 SFDVKD. This CDR3 spans 14 amino acids. CDR3: CATSDPAVGETQYF. CDR3 DNA: TGTGCCACCAGTGACCCCGCAGTGGGGGAGACCCAGTACTTC.

Only a few counts were recorded for this clonotype. The chain couples TRBV7-9 to TRBJ2-1; D unresolved. CDR1 and CDR2 from the germline V gene are SEHNR and FQNEAQ (reference sequence). V was trimmed by 5 bases and J by 4 bases, leaving 9 bases between them. This CDR3 comprises 13 residues. The CDR3 region has the DNA TGTGCCAGCAGCGCCACCGAGTACAATGAGCAGTTCTTC. Translation gives CASSATEYNEQFF.